The 21 T cell receptor delta chains in this list originate from one sample, sequenced in a study of γδ T cells in repeated Plasmodium falciparum infection. TCRdb reapplied CATT to the multiplex PCR reads. The data contain over 90,000 delta-chain clones, 0.8% to 1% of them seen just once; the ten biggest clones take up roughly 9.9%. Gammadelta T cells were flow-sorted from PBMC into Vgamma9/Vdelta2+ and Vdelta2-negative populations for bulk analysis. Material: gamma-delta T cells from blood. The source of these receptors is a pool of human donors (malaria-infected and uninfected, not separated).

Comments on this clone: The TCRdb record carries a much larger clone's protein, which differs from this DNA's translation at residue 17; a read error is the likely cause, and the protein listed here is the DNA translation. The chain is built from TRDV3 and TRDJ1, with 11 bases lining up with TRDD3. With 3 bases clipped from V and 13 bases from J, the junction kept 31 bases outside the gene matches. The CDR3 is 19 residues long. Germline CDR1 is TVYSNPD and CDR2 is GDNSRS (reference sequence). This chain's CDR3 is CAFYLAFPPSFGGYASSIF. Here the CDR3 DNA reads TGTGCCTTCTACCTGGCCTTCCCTCCATCTTTTGGGGGATACGCAAGCAGCATCTTT.

This clone has just a few counts. TCRdb pairs this DNA with a much larger clone's protein that differs at residue 10, likely a read error; the protein shown was translated from the DNA. No J gene was called, and the V gene is TRDV1. The CDR3 contains 13 residues. Germline loops: CDR1 TSWWSYY, CDR2 QGS. The DNA for the CDR3 is TGTGCTCTTGGGGAGTCTCTCGGCGATAACCTCATCTTT. This gives the protein CALGESLGDNLIF.

Regarding this clone: The TCRdb protein, from a much larger clone, departs from this DNA's translation at residue 9, likely by read error; the protein shown derives from the DNA. The chain couples TRDV1 to TRDJ1; 9 bases map to TRDD3. The J gene was missing in TCRdb and was found by matching the end of the DNA to germline. The J segment lost 5 bases and the V segment lost 5 bases, leaving 21 bases of the junction unmatched. This CDR3 spans 19 amino acids. Germline loops: CDR1 TSWWSYY, CDR2 QGS. The CDR3 is CALGPLEKAHWGNEDKLIF. The CDR3 nucleotides are TGTGCTCTTGGGCCACTCGAAAAAGCTCACTGGGGGAACGAAGATAAACTCATCTTT.

The sample holds a few counts of this clone. TCRdb shows a much larger clone's protein in place of this DNA's translation, and the two differ at residue 10, likely through a read error; the protein shown is translated from the DNA. The J gene is TRDJ1, the V gene TRDV1, with D maybe TRDD3 (6 bases). Trimming took 0 bases from V and 5 from J, leaving 22 bases between them. This CDR3 spans 18 amino acids. Germline assignment: CDR1 TSWWSYY and CDR2 QGS. CDR3 DNA: TGTGCTCTTGGGGAACTAGTTTCCCTCATCGGGGGACGAGATAAACTCATCTTT. Its protein is CALGELVSLIGGRDKLIF.

A word on this clone: It is likely a read error: a sequence one base away is far more abundant. Different DNA sequences within this sample yield the same CDR3. The V gene is given as TRDV1, and no J gene call is available; TRDD3 is the table's D call, not checked against the DNA. From germline, CDR1 is TSWWSYY and CDR2 QGS. The CDR3 consists of 16 residues. CDR3 loop: CALGHNEGWGVRELIF. CDR3 nucleotide sequence: TGTGCTCTTGGGCACAATGAAGGCTGGGGGGTTAGGGAACTCATCTTC.

This clone was detected a few times. A far larger clone is only one base removed, so a read error is likely. Other DNA sequences from this sample encode an identical CDR3 as well. As DNA, the CDR3 is TGTGCCCTGGGACTAGGGACTGGGGGATGCGCCGATAAACTCATCTTT. Encoded protein: CALGLGTGGCADKLIF. The chain is built from TRDV1 and TRDJ1, with 10 bases fitting TRDD3. No J gene was available from TCRdb, and it was assigned here by a germline match of the DNA. The CDR3 is 16 amino acids. From germline, CDR1 is TSWWSYY and CDR2 QGS.

This clone was found a few times. TCRdb assigns this DNA the protein of a much larger clone, which departs from its translation at residue 6; this likely reflects a read error, and the protein shown comes from translating the DNA. V gene TRDV1 combines with J gene TRDJ1; D gene unclear. TCRdb supplies no J gene; here it was assigned by aligning the nucleotide sequence to germline. V lost 5 bases and J 2 bases, leaving 36 bases between the germline ends. Germline loops: CDR1 TSWWSYY, CDR2 QGS. The CDR3 has 22 residues. The CDR3 DNA reads as TGTGCTCTTGGGTTTCGACCGTCCACAGCGGTACTGAGGGTCTTTAAGACCGATAAACTCATCTTT. This translates into CALGFRPSTAVLRVFKTDKLIF.

This clone showed up just a few times. This likely stems from a read error, as it lies one base from a far larger clone. Other DNA variants within this sample encode the same CDR3. The rearrangement joins TRAV38-2/DV8 to TRDJ3, with 7 positions matching TRDD3. The J gene, missing from TCRdb, was assigned here through DNA to germline matching. The CDR3 is 19 residues long. Germline V CDR1 and CDR2: TSESDYY, QEAYKQQN. Written as DNA, the CDR3 is TGTGCTTATAGGAGGAGTTGTGGATACGGCTCCTGGGACACCCGGCAGATGTTTTTC. This encodes CAYRRSCGYGSWDTRQMFF. The full variable domain, in which reference TRAV38-2/DV8 and TRDJ3 provide the parts outside the CDR3, is AQTVTQSQPEMSVQEAETVTLSCTYDTSESDYYLFWYKQPPSRQMILVIRQEAYKQQNATENRFSVNFQKAAKSFSLKISDSQLGDAAMYFCAYRRSCGYGSWDTRQMFFGTGIKLFVEP.

In the case of this clone: A read error is likely here: a far larger clone is one base away. This sample includes further DNA sequences coding for the same CDR3. The rearrangement links TRDV1 to TRDJ1; TRDD3 matches at 11 bases. The J gene is absent in TCRdb and was assigned here via DNA matching to germline. The J segment lost 0 bases and the V segment lost 0 bases, leaving 24 bases of the junction unmatched. The germline V gene encodes CDR1 TSWWSYY and CDR2 QGS. This CDR3 comprises 24 residues. The CDR3 sequence: CALGELGRETTLLGDNGNTDKLIF. CDR3 sequence (DNA): TGTGCTCTTGGGGAACTAGGAAGGGAGACGACCTTACTGGGGGATAACGGGAACACCGATAAACTCATCTTT.

Comments on this clone: TCRdb's protein for this DNA is that of a much larger clone and differs from the translation at residue 6, likely a read error; the protein shown is the DNA translation. V and J are TRDV2 and TRDJ3; tentatively, D is TRDD3 (5 bases). TCRdb offers no J gene call, so here the DNA was matched to germline to obtain one. Germline V CDR1 and CDR2: GEAIGNYY, EKD. Trimming removed 1 base at V and 0 bases at J, with 12 bases between. CDR3 length: 18 amino acids. The CDR3 DNA is TGTGCCTGTGACACTGCTGGGCAAAGCTCCTGGGACACCCGACAGATGTTTTTC. Its protein product is CACDTAGQSSWDTRQMFF.

This clone was detected only a few times. TCRdb has a much larger clone's protein, which differs at residue 13 from the translation of this DNA, likely because of a read error; what is shown is the protein translated from the DNA. The chain uses TRDV3 and TRDJ1; D ambiguous. The CDR3 sequence is 16 residues long. Germline CDR1 is TVYSNPD and CDR2 is GDNSRS (reference sequence). In DNA, the CDR3 is TGTGCCTTCATCCGACCCTGTCGGGGTTACACCGATGAACTCATCTTT. This gives the protein CAFIRPCRGYTDELIF. The variable domain in full, completed from reference TRDV3 and TRDJ1, reads CDKVTQSSPDQTVASGSEVVLLCTYDTVYSNPDLFWYRIRPDYSFQFVFYGDNSRSEGADFTQGRFSVKHILTQKAFHLVISPVRTEDSATYYCAFIRPCRGYTDELIFGKGTRVTVEP.

This clone was picked up a small number of times. TCRdb assigns this DNA the protein of a much larger clone, which departs from its translation at residue 8; this likely reflects a read error, and the protein shown comes from translating the DNA. This chain uses TRDV1 with TRDJ1; D possibly corresponds to TRDD3 (5 bases). TCRdb carries no J gene annotation; the J gene was assigned here by matching the DNA with germline. The germline CDR1 and CDR2 sequences are TSWWSYY and QGS. V was shortened by 2 bases and J by 10 bases, with 14 bases between the two germline ends. There are 13 residues in the CDR3. CDR3 in DNA: TGTGCTCTTGGGGAAGGGGTATGGGGTTTACTCATCTTT. This gives the protein CALGEGVWGLLIF.

Note on this clone: TCRdb pairs this DNA with a much larger clone's protein that differs at residues 5 and 6, likely a read error; the protein shown was translated from the DNA. This chain joins TRDV2 and TRDJ1; 12 bases agree with TRDD3. Germline CDR1 and CDR2: GEAIGNYY and EKD. The CDR3 has 16 amino acids. Losses at the gene ends were 4 bases for V and 7 bases for J; bases not matched to a gene: 12. The CDR3 DNA reads as TGTGCCTGTGATCTGATACTGGGGGATACCTCCCTTAAACTCATCTTT. It specifies CACDLILGDTSLKLIF.

Note on this clone: TCRdb attributes to this sequence the protein of a much larger clone, which differs from the DNA translation at residue 19; a read error is likely, and the protein displayed is translated from the DNA. The chain carries TRDV1 and TRDJ4; D is possibly TRDD3 (6 bases). Here the J gene came from matching the DNA to germline, since TCRdb omits it. This CDR3 has 24 amino acids. V was trimmed by 2 bases and J by 0 bases, leaving 40 bases between them. Germline assignment: CDR1 TSWWSYY and CDR2 QGS. The CDR3 DNA follows: TGTGCTCTTGGGGAAAATCCAATAACGTTACTTCATCTCTCCGGCCCCTACTGGGCCAGACCCCTGATCTTT. It yields the protein CALGENPITLLHLSGPYWARPLIF.

With regard to this clone: This likely reflects a read error, since a far larger clone is one base away. This sample also contains other DNA sequences that code for the same CDR3. V and J are TRDV2 and TRDJ3; tentatively, D is TRDD3 (6 bases). Germline CDR1 GEAIGNYY, CDR2 EKD. Between the trimmed V and J ends, which lost 1 base and 0 bases, there was a span of 15 bases. This CDR3 is built from 19 residues. CDR3 bases: TGTGCCTGTGACACAAGTAGGGGGACGGGCTCCTGGGACACCCGACAGATGTTTTTC. Protein product: CACDTSRGTGSWDTRQMFF.

In the case of this clone: The TCRdb record carries a much larger clone's protein, which differs from this DNA's translation at residue 26; a read error is the likely cause, and the protein listed here is the DNA translation. The V gene is listed as TRDV1; no J gene was called; TRDD3, as called in the table, went unchecked against the DNA. The V gene's germline CDR1 is TSWWSYY and CDR2 QGS. The CDR3 is 28 amino acids. DNA of the CDR3: TGTGCTCTTGGGGAACGGGGCGAGTTTGCCTTCCCCCCTTCTCGTACTGTCTGGGGGATACGGGGCACCGATAAACCCATCTTT. It is translated as CALGERGEFAFPPSRTVWGIRGTDKPIF.

A few counts support this clone. The likely explanation is a read error, given a far larger clone one base away. Other DNA sequences in this specimen translate into the identical CDR3. There is no J gene call, but TRDV2 is given as the V gene; the DNA was not compared with TRDD3, the D call given in the table. The germline V gene encodes CDR1 GEAIGNYY and CDR2 EKD. The length of the CDR3 is 19 residues. The CDR3 reads CACDTDWGIRGLYTDKLIF. CDR3 coding DNA: TGTGCCTGTGACACCGATTGGGGGATACGAGGGCTGTACACCGATAAGCTCATCTTT.

To note about this clone: This DNA's translation and the protein TCRdb lists, from a much larger clone, do not match at residue 12, likely due to a read error; the protein shown is translated from the DNA. The rearrangement uses TRDV1 and TRDJ2; 8 bases fit TRDD3. The J gene was missing in TCRdb and was found by matching the end of the DNA to germline. CDR1 is TSWWSYY, CDR2 QGS, per germline. Trimming cost V 3 bases and J 3 bases; bases outside gene matches: 15. The CDR3 runs to 19 residues. The CDR3 nucleotides read TGTGCTCTTGGGGACCCATTCCCCGTACTGGGGGTAGTGACAGCACAACTCTTCTTT. Encoded protein: CALGDPFPVLGVVTAQLFF.

With respect to this clone: A far larger clone is only one base removed, so a read error is likely. The sample carries other DNA sequences with the same CDR3. This chain connects TRAV38-2/DV8 to TRDJ1, with 12 bases that match TRDD3. Per the germline V gene, CDR1 is TSESDYY and CDR2 is QEAYKQQN. The CDR3 is made up of 25 amino acids. CDR3 sequence: CAYRSVNFVKGDLLGDTGNTDKLIF. The CDR3 DNA sequence: TGTGCGTATAGGAGCGTTAACTTCGTCAAAGGCGACCTCCTGGGGGATACGGGGAACACCGATAAACTCATCTTT.

To note about this clone: A far larger clone is off by one base, so a read error is likely. The sample contains more than one DNA sequence encoding this CDR3. This sequence joins TRDV2 and TRDJ1; 11 positions match TRDD3. No J gene is reported in TCRdb; it was inferred here by comparing the DNA with germline. Germline V gene data show CDR1 as GEAIGNYY and CDR2 as EKD. The CDR3 sequence is 17 residues long. V shed 0 bases and J 2 bases; nucleotides not matched to a gene: 7. The CDR3 protein is CACDTVGLGDTTDKLIF. The CDR3 DNA follows: TGTGCCTGTGACACCGTAGGGCTGGGGGATACAACCGATAAACTCATCTTT.

This clone was observed a handful of times. The TCRdb protein, from a much larger clone, departs from this DNA's translation at residue 4, likely by read error; the protein shown derives from the DNA. V gene TRDV1 combines with J gene TRDJ1; 9 nucleotides line up with TRDD3. The J gene is absent in TCRdb and was assigned here via DNA matching to germline. This CDR3 has 20 amino acids. Germline CDR1 is TSWWSYY and CDR2 is QGS. DNA of the CDR3: TGTGCTCTTAGGGAAACTCTTAGAAGGATCACTAGACGCTGGGGGATTAAACTCATCTTT. Protein: CALRETLRRITRRWGIKLIF.